These 2 T cell receptor beta chains were all obtained from the same sample, sequenced in a study of CD8 T cells in ankylosing spondylitis. TCRdb ran MiXCR on the 5' RACE reads and lists one entry per CDR3 protein. The sample has nearly 250,000 distinct CDR3 sequences; roughly a third are singletons. The sequencing sample was made of blood, either unsorted or a sorted T cell fraction (not recorded which). Receptors originate from a male donor with ankylosing spondylitis or in good health (not recorded which).

This clonotype was seen only a few times. V usage is TRBV20-1 and J usage is TRBJ2-7, with D perhaps matching TRBD1 or TRBD2 (5 bases each). Per germline, CDR1 DFQATT and CDR2 SNEGSKA (reference sequence). Trimming pared 0 bases from V and 0 bases from J, leaving 9 bases between. This CDR3 has 14 amino acids. The CDR3 is CSARDEGNSYEQYF. CDR3 nucleotides: TGCAGTGCTAGAGATGAGGGGAACTCCTACGAGCAGTACTTC.

The V call is TRBV20-1, the J call TRBJ2-7, with TRBD1 matching over 7 bases. From germline, CDR1 is DFQATT and CDR2 SNEGSKA (reference sequence). The J segment lost 4 bases and the V segment lost 3 bases, leaving 12 bases of the junction unmatched. This CDR3 has 15 residues. CDR3 amino acids: CSASEGQAARYEQYF. The DNA of the CDR3 is TGCAGTGCTAGCGAAGGACAGGCTGCCCGGTACGAGCAGTACTTC.